This TCR beta chain came from a study of CD8 T cells in Susac syndrome. Overall study: Within the sequenced Susac syndrome patient group, five or six exhibited active disease and roughly 8 were in remission. Treatment status at blood draw for the Susac syndrome patients was therapy-naive, corticosteroids, or intravenous immunoglobulin alone.

RNA was extracted with the RNeasy kit, and a quantity of about 0.45 to 1 ug was reverse transcribed using random hexamers. Amplification of TCR beta CDR3 across 54 Vbeta and 13 Jbeta was performed with immunoSEQ multiplex PCR. TCRdb independently ran MiXCR on the immunoSEQ multiplex PCR reads; one entry per CDR3 protein. This table has around 230,000 distinct CDR3 sequences, about 96% appearing once. CDR3 length equals 15 residues. J was trimmed by 1 base and V by 6 bases; bases with no gene match: 8. Germline lookup yields CDR1 DFQATT and CDR2 SNEGSKA (reference sequence). The sequence came from a human donor with Susac syndrome. The gene calls are TRBV20-1 and TRBJ2-1; TRBD2 aligns across 8 bases. The sample was CD4+ T cells from PBMCs. CDR3 DNA: TGCAGTGCCCCAAGGACTAGCAGTTCCTACAATGAGCAGTTCTTC. Translating gives CSAPRTSSSYNEQFF.